Given below is one TCR beta chain in context. Its specific antigen is unknown. No much larger clonotype is one base removed from it; base qualities were not supplied. The same CDR3 is also encoded by other DNA sequences in this sample. Donors were healthy HIV-negative adults with no recently reported acute infections or vaccinations. Only Caucasian adults living in Nashville, Tennessee, USA were represented among the donors. CD4+ T cells were enriched by magnetic negative selection; naive cells were then positively selected on CD45RA, and the negative fraction formed the memory subset. After blood collection by leukapheresis, PBMCs were isolated using Ficoll-Histopaque density gradient centrifugation and then cryopreserved in the vapor phase of liquid nitrogen. Analytical flow cytometry was used to check the purity and quantity of every magnetically sorted T cell population. Each sorted fraction had its genomic DNA isolated and then quantified by UV absorbance on a Nanodrop 2000c.

This specimen comes from a study of shared clonotypes between healthy human individuals (dated by TCRdb to about 2020). For context, the study as a whole: Three men and a couple of women, aged 18 to 49 years, made up the cohort. For each donor, CD4 naive and CD4 memory were each run on three plates, CD8 naive on two plates, and CD8 memory on one plate. To increase sequencing depth and limit assay-specific biases, TCR repertoire library preparation and sequencing were carried out by different laboratories using diverse techniques. Between about 0.9 and 10 billion PBMCs per donor were obtained by leukapheresis. Blood TCR repertoires of roughly five healthy adults were deeply sequenced to estimate repertoire size and the extent of clonotype sharing between individuals. What the work shows at the level of the full study, not this receptor alone: Sampling was restricted to blood, and TCR repertoires in tissue are likely to differ from TCR repertoires in blood. Around 5.4% of naive CD4, 3.5% of naive CD8, about 2.5% of memory CD4, and roughly 0.4% of memory CD8 clonotypes were shared across four donors. Rarefaction of sorted-subset datasets indicated incomplete sequencing despite the large sequencing depth. Pairwise subsampling indicated that sequencing depth was expected to affect the degree of clonotype sharing among donors. Higher generation probabilities were observed for clonotypes shared by all four sorted-subset donors than for non-shared clonotypes. Because the study included a small number of donors, the genetic and exposure-history diversity represented was limited. Naive subsets generally had larger estimated clonotype richness than memory subsets.

The CDR3 contains 14 residues, cysteine and phenylalanine counted. Only the CDR3 part of the read is kept: 42 bases, read in frame from the first base. Germline trimming: 1 base from V, 2 bases from J; junction bases outside gene matches: 0. Based on the germline V gene (reference sequence), the CDR1 and CDR2 sequences are LNHNV and YYDKDF. TCR CDR3 regions were amplified from genomic DNA by multiplex PCR using the deep immunoSEQ assay. Extracted genomic DNA from each cell subset was distributed evenly across all wells of several immunoSEQ 96-well plates, and each plate was treated as a replicate. For sorted subsets, each replicate PCR was loaded with approximately 200 ng genomic DNA, equivalent to roughly 30,000 T cell genomes. Purified libraries were quantified with a Qubit 3.0 fluorometer, sized on a Bioanalyzer 2100, and re-quantified with the KAPA Library Quantification kit. Every immunoSEQ 96-well plate was sequenced on a separate single-read 150-cycle Illumina NextSeq 550 flow cell. From the authors' description of their analysis: The immunoSEQ output contained only junctional sequences without quality scores, so filtering could not match that applied to full-length reads. Sequences were annotated with PyIR, a Python wrapper for IgBLAST v1.9, and V/J genes and CDR3 were assigned using IMGT germline references. Reads were removed for weak V/J assignments (E-value above 1e-6), missing CDR3, stop codons, out-of-frame junctions, or ambiguous translated residues. V3J clonotypes were defined by identical inferred V gene, J gene, and CDR3 amino acid sequence. Percentage overlap between repertoires was computed as shared unique clonotypes divided by the size of the smaller repertoire. RTK rarefaction, the Chao1 estimator, and Recon v2.1 estimates of unobserved clonotypes were used to assess repertoire richness. For all TCRbeta clonotypes obtained by the gDNA method from a few donors, generation probabilities were computed with OLGA. TCRdb carries this immuneACCESS record with in-frame sequences only. Its versions omit some clonotypes, under half of them owing to an unresolved V gene in the studies checked, with the rest unexplained. V and J calls and clone size are as listed in that table; D and trimming were resolved from the DNA. The sample yields 2 million to 2.5 million clones; 85% to 95% were counted once. In total, the top ten clones hold 0.37% of the sample.

Sequencing input: naive CD4+ T cells from PBMCs. The label giving this sample's cell subset or site can be read as: CD45RA+ positively selected. The TCR sequence derives from a man aged 18 to 30 in good health. Some clones in this sample may be carry-over from other donors' samples. The chain was built from TRBV15 and TRBJ2-5; 8 central nucleotides agree with TRBD2. The sequenced DNA: TGTGCCACCAGCAGAGCGGGGGGGCAAGAGACCCAGTACTTC. Translated, this is CATSRAGGQETQYF. Reference TRBV15 and TRBJ2-5 proteins supply the regions before and after the CDR3; the full variable domain is: DAMVIQNPRYQVTQFGKPVTLSCSQTLNHNVMYWYQQKSSQAPKLLFHYYDKDFNNEADTPDNFQSRRPNTSFCFLDIRSPGLGDTAMYLCATSRAGGQETQYFGPGTRLLVL.